These 21 T cell receptor beta chains were all obtained from the same sample, sequenced in a study of OX40 agonist ivuxolimab in advanced cancers. Sequencing was performed with immunoSEQ multiplex PCR; in TCRdb, only in-frame clones are kept and a portion is missing. The table includes roughly 66,000 clones, roughly 80% detected once. The source was CD4+ or CD8+ T cells sorted from blood, collected in a trial of the OX40 agonist ivuxolimab. The receptors come from an adult with an advanced solid tumor such as melanoma, head and neck, liver or kidney cancer.

The rearrangement links TRBV5-4 to TRBJ2-2; 8 bases align to TRBD2. V trimming: 4 bases; J trimming: 3 bases; junction bases outside the gene matches: 8. Germline CDR1 and CDR2: SGHNT and YYREEE (reference sequence). This CDR3 comprises 16 residues. The chain's CDR3 is CASSPVGGAHTGELFF. Here the CDR3 DNA reads TGTGCCAGCAGCCCCGTCGGGGGGGCGCACACCGGGGAGCTGTTTTTT.

V usage is TRBV30 and J usage is TRBJ1-6; 9 bases line up with TRBD1. V shed 2 bases and J 5 bases; nucleotides not matched to a gene: 4. The CDR3 runs 15 residues. Per germline, CDR1 GTSNPN and CDR2 SVGIG (reference sequence). The CDR3 region is CAWSLRDRDNSPLHF. In nucleotides, the CDR3 is TGTGCCTGGAGTCTCCGGGACAGGGATAATTCACCCCTCCACTTT. Using reference TRBV30 and TRBJ1-6 for the parts outside the CDR3, the full variable domain is SQTIHQWPATLVQPVGSPLSLECTVEGTSNPNLYWYRQAAGRGLQLLFYSVGIGQISSEVPQNLSASRPQDRQFILSSKKLLLSDSGFYLCAWSLRDRDNSPLHFGNGTRLTVT.

This chain connects TRBV28 to TRBJ1-4; D might be TRBD1 (6 bases). V was shortened by 5 bases and J by 5 bases, with 15 bases between the two germline ends. The CDR3 consists of 15 residues. The V gene's germline CDR1 is MDHEN and CDR2 SYDVKM. As DNA, the CDR3 is TGTGCCAGCAGTCCCGAGACAGGACTCAATGAAAAACTGTTTTTT. Translating it yields CASSPETGLNEKLFF.

This chain uses TRBV2 with TRBJ2-7; perhaps TRBD1 as D (6 bases). This CDR3 has 12 amino acids. The germline V and J ends were trimmed by 7 bases and 1 base, with 8 bases remaining between them. Germline CDR1 SNHLY, CDR2 FYNNEI. The CDR3 reads CASNDRSYEQYF. The CDR3 nucleotides read TGTGCCAGCAATGACAGGTCCTACGAGCAGTACTTC.

This chain connects TRBV7-2 to TRBJ2-5; D may be TRBD2 (5 bases). The end of the DNA aligns better with TRBJ2-7, so the J call may be wrong. The CDR3 length is 14 residues. The germline V gene has CDR1 SGHTA and CDR2 FQGNSA. The CDR3 DNA sequence: TGTGCCAGCAGCTTAGAGCTAGCTGGCTACGAGCAGTACTTC. It is translated as CASSLELAGYEQYF.

The J gene is TRBJ1-1, the V gene TRBV6-5; TRBD1 matches 9 bases. This CDR3 has 12 residues. Germline V gene lookup returns CDR1 MNHEY and CDR2 SVGAGI. V shed 7 bases and J 8 bases; nucleotides not matched to a gene: 5. The CDR3 region has the DNA TGTGCCAGCATCAACAGGGGGCGAGAAGCTTTCTTT. It yields the protein CASINRGREAFF.

The chain's CDR3 is CASSFERGGNNEQFF. The CDR3 bases are TGCGCCAGCAGCTTCGAGCGGGGGGGAAACAATGAGCAGTTCTTC. V is TRBV5-1 and J is TRBJ2-1; TRBD2 matches 10 bases. The J segment lost 5 bases and the V segment lost 2 bases, leaving 4 bases of the junction unmatched. Germline loops: CDR1 SGHRS, CDR2 YFSETQ. The CDR3 consists of 15 residues.

This rearrangement joins TRBV10-3 to TRBJ2-3; TRBD2 matches 9 bases. Losses at the gene ends were 3 bases for V and 4 bases for J; bases not matched to a gene: 5. CDR1 and CDR2 (germline): ENHRY, SYGVKD. This CDR3 spans 15 amino acids. DNA for the CDR3: TGTGCCATCAGTGAAGTAGCGGGAGATCCAGATACGCAGTATTTT. Translating gives CAISEVAGDPDTQYF.

V and J are TRBV7-3 and TRBJ2-2; possibly TRBD1 for D (6 bases). Germline V gene data show CDR1 as SGHTA and CDR2 as FQGTGA. V lost 1 base and J lost 7, with 10 bases in between. The CDR3 contains 14 residues. As DNA, the CDR3 is TGTGCCAGCAGCTTAAACACAGGGTTCGGGGAGCTGTTTTTT. Protein: CASSLNTGFGELFF.

The chain couples TRBV11-2 to TRBJ2-5; D is perhaps TRBD1 (6 bases). The better agreement between TRBJ2-7 and the DNA end casts doubt on the J call. Germline V gene sequence: CDR1 SGHAT, CDR2 FQNNGV. The CDR3 loop spans 14 amino acids. This chain's CDR3 is CASSLSQGRYEQYF. The CDR3 coding sequence is TGTGCCAGCAGCTTATCCCAGGGGAGATACGAGCAGTACTTC.

The rearrangement links TRBV28 to TRBJ1-1; 11 bases are a match to TRBD1. V was pared by 3 bases and J by 0 bases, with 12 bases of the junction left unmatched. This CDR3 contains 19 residues. The germline V gene has CDR1 MDHEN and CDR2 SYDVKM. The CDR3 here is CASSFWVLGQGAMNTEAFF. The CDR3 bases are TGTGCCAGCAGTTTTTGGGTTCTCGGACAGGGGGCTATGAACACTGAAGCTTTCTTT.

The chain links TRBV7-9 to TRBJ2-5; D unresolved. Trimming took 3 bases from V and 3 from J, leaving 11 bases between them. This CDR3 contains 14 residues. Germline V CDR1 and CDR2: SEHNR, FQNEAQ (reference sequence). The CDR3 sequence: CASSFGLAEETQYF. In nucleotides, the CDR3 is TGTGCCAGCAGCTTCGGGTTGGCAGAAGAGACCCAGTACTTC.

The CDR3 protein is CASALLAAIYEQYF. The CDR3 DNA is TGTGCCAGCGCTCTCCTAGCGGCCATCTACGAGCAGTACTTC. The V gene is TRBV28, the J gene TRBJ2-5; TRBD2 matches at 7 bases. The better agreement between TRBJ2-7 and the DNA end casts doubt on the J call. The CDR3 covers 14 residues. Germline CDR1 reads MDHEN; CDR2 reads SYDVKM.

The chain links TRBV5-5 to TRBJ2-7; the match to TRBD1 covers 8 bases. The CDR3 length is 15 residues. Unmatched junction bases numbered 11, after V lost 3 bases and J lost 6 bases. The germline gives CDR1 SGHKS, CDR2 YYEKEE (reference sequence). CDR3: CASSSIPGQGSEQYV. In DNA form, the CDR3 reads TGTGCCAGCAGCTCCATTCCCGGACAGGGAAGCGAGCAGTACGTC.

This rearrangement joins TRBV6-6 to TRBJ2-3; 10 bases are shared with TRBD2. Trimming at V came to 6 bases and at J to 1 base, leaving 7 bases not matched to a gene. This CDR3 has 16 amino acids. Germline V lookup: CDR1 MNHNY, CDR2 SVGAGI (reference sequence). CDR3 DNA sequence: TGTGCCAGCAGCCGTAAGCTAGCGGGGGGCACAGATACGCAGTATTTT. Its protein product is CASSRKLAGGTDTQYF.

This sequence joins TRBV28 and TRBJ2-1; 8 bases fit TRBD2. Unmatched junction bases numbered 2, after V lost 1 base and J lost 6 bases. This CDR3 has 14 amino acids. Germline V gene sequence: CDR1 MDHEN, CDR2 SYDVKM. CDR3 coding DNA: TGTGCCAGCAGTTTATTGGGGACTAGCAATGAGCAGTTCTTC. Protein: CASSLLGTSNEQFF.

This clone showed up just a few times. The chain links TRBV5-3 to TRBJ2-7; 7 bases match TRBD1. TRBV5-3 is noted as an ORF with a role that remains uncertain. J was trimmed by 7 bases and V by 4 bases; bases with no gene match: 8. The CDR3 has 13 residues. CDR3 protein: CARSDTGTAEQYF. The CDR3 DNA sequence: TGTGCCAGAAGCGACACGGGGACAGCAGAGCAGTACTTC.

This chain uses TRBV4-2 with TRBJ2-2; weak D call: TRBD1 (6 bases). The germline V and J ends were trimmed by 5 bases and 5 bases, with 9 bases remaining between them. The CDR3 length is 13 residues. In germline, CDR1 is LGHNA, CDR2 YNFKEQ. CDR3 DNA sequence: TGTGCCAGCAGCTTGAGGGGGACCGGGGAGCTGTTTTTT. Translation: CASSLRGTGELFF.

This rearrangement joins TRBV6-1 to TRBJ1-2; possibly TRBD1 for D (5 bases). Trimming removed 2 bases from V and 8 bases from J, with 6 bases in between. Germline CDR1 and CDR2: MNHNS and SASEGT. The CDR3 consists of 11 residues. The CDR3 DNA follows: TGTGCCAGCAGTGAAAGGGACGGCTACACCTTC. Amino acid sequence: CASSERDGYTF.

The rearrangement uses TRBV5-4 and TRBJ1-2, with D possibly being TRBD1 (5 bases). Germline V gene data show CDR1 as SGHNT and CDR2 as YYREEE (reference sequence). V lost 0 bases, J lost 3 bases, and 6 bases lay in between. The CDR3 is 13 amino acids. DNA for the CDR3: TGTGCCAGCAGCTTGGAACAGGACTATGGCTACACCTTC. This codes for CASSLEQDYGYTF.

The gene calls are TRBV7-8 and TRBJ1-2, with D possibly matching TRBD1 (5 bases). V was shortened by 4 bases and J by 3 bases, with 6 bases between the two germline ends. CDR3 size: 12 residues. Germline CDR1 and CDR2: SGHVS and FQNEAQ. CDR3 amino acids: CASSSTDYGYTF. The CDR3 region has the DNA TGTGCCAGCAGCTCGACAGACTATGGCTACACCTTC.